The source of this T cell receptor (beta chain) is a study of molecular identifiers for immune sequencing clone quantification. Looking at the study overall: In replicates, RNA from roughly 18,000 or 92,000 naive CD8 cells was split five ways, four sequenced.

Many counts were recorded for this clonotype. Germline assignment: CDR1 LNHDA and CDR2 SQIVND (reference sequence). There are 13 residues in the CDR3. V lost 8 bases and J 0 bases, leaving 8 bases between the germline ends. Each CDR3 protein gets one entry after TCRdb re-called the PCR reads with MiXCR. The data show under 100,000 distinct CDR3 sequences, about 23% seen once. The chain uses TRBV19 and TRBJ2-1; D not certain. The sequencing input was naive CD8+ T cells from blood, with Jurkat cell RNA spiked in. Subset denoted: FACS-sorted CD8+CD4-CCR7+CD45RA+ naive T cells. The receptor was isolated from a human donor in good health. Some libraries in this study had Jurkat cell RNA spiked in. Written as DNA, the CDR3 is TGTGCCAGTTCTTTCCACTCCTACAATGAGCAGTTCTTC. Translated: CASSFHSYNEQFF.